This TCR beta chain was identified during a study of vaccination effects on CD4 cells after COVID-19. When ten to eleven days of culture had elapsed, CD4+ T cells were isolated. Worth noting for this clone: Its specificity is not known.

Using immunoSEQ multiplex PCR, the repertoire was profiled, and TCRdb retains in-frame clones only, with some absent. The repertoire holds 40,000 to 60,000 clones, with around 70% as singletons. CDR3 length: 16 residues. Germline CDR1 is SGHTS and CDR2 is YDEGEE. V lost 0 bases and J 3 bases, leaving 12 bases between the germline ends. The V call is TRBV5-8, the J call TRBJ2-2, with a weak D call TRBD2 (6 bases). The receptor comes from a human donor who had a prior SARS-CoV-2 infection. This specimen was CD4+ T cells from PBMCs cultured without peptide, taken before COVID-19 vaccination. Here the CDR3 DNA reads TGTGCCAGCAGCTTGGGGGCGGGACCGGACACCGGGGAGCTGTTTTTT. It encodes CASSLGAGPDTGELFF.